The 28 T cell receptor beta chains below come from one sample, sequenced in a study of blood T cell repertoires in COVID-19. Sequencing used immunoSEQ multiplex PCR; TCRdb keeps in-frame clones, though not all of them. The sample lists approximately 470,000 clones, about nine tenths occurring once. The sequencing sample was made of PBMCs or T cells enriched from blood (not recorded which). The receptors derive from a woman between 18 and 30 years old who had recovered from COVID-19.

The V and J genes are TRBV18 and TRBJ1-1; the D is unclear. In germline, CDR1 is KGHSH, CDR2 LQKENI. The CDR3 runs to 14 residues. V shed 5 bases and J shed 3 bases, with 13 bases lying between them. CDR3 DNA: TGTGCCAGCTCATCTAAGCTATTTGACACTGAAGCTTTCTTT. It translates to CASSSKLFDTEAFF.

This chain joins TRBV7-2 and TRBJ1-6; the D is unclear. With 4 bases removed from V and 9 bases from J, the gap between germline ends came to 7 bases. The CDR3 length is 12 residues. CDR1 is SGHTA, CDR2 FQGNSA, per germline. DNA of the CDR3: TGTGCCAGCAGCTCCGCGGGTTCACCCCTCCACTTT. Encoded protein: CASSSAGSPLHF.

CDR3 coding DNA: TGTGCCATCAGTGCCCCAGTAGCGGGGGGGGGCACAGATACGCAGTATTTT. It encodes CAISAPVAGGGTDTQYF. This chain connects TRBV10-3 to TRBJ2-3, with 11 bases that match TRBD2. Trimming at V came to 4 bases and at J to 1 base, leaving 7 bases not matched to a gene. The germline CDR1 and CDR2 sequences are ENHRY and SYGVKD. This CDR3 region has 17 residues.

The rearrangement joins TRBV19 to TRBJ1-1; D perhaps matches TRBD1 (6 bases). Trimming left V 0 bases short and J 4 bases short, with 9 bases between. There are 14 residues in the CDR3. CDR1 and CDR2 from the germline V gene are LNHDA and SQIVND (reference sequence). CDR3 amino acids: CASSIDQGITEAFF. For the CDR3, the DNA is TGTGCCAGTAGTATAGATCAGGGGATCACTGAAGCTTTCTTT.

The V and J genes are TRBV18 and TRBJ2-3; 12 nucleotides match TRBD2. The CDR3 is 19 amino acids. Germline loops: CDR1 KGHSH, CDR2 LQKENI. Germline trimming cut 2 bases from V and 1 base from J; bases unmatched to any gene: 10. The CDR3 protein is CASSPYPSGGAVGTDTQYF. The CDR3 DNA reads as TGTGCCAGCTCACCATACCCTAGCGGGGGGGCCGTGGGCACAGATACGCAGTATTTT.

V and J are TRBV7-2 and TRBJ2-4; 11 bases match TRBD1. CDR1 SGHTA and CDR2 FQGNSA come from the germline V gene. The CDR3 runs to 17 residues. V lost 5 bases to trimming and J lost 7 bases; unmatched junction nucleotides: 13. The CDR3 DNA is TGTGCCAGCAGCCGCGGACAGGGGGCGTTTTTAAGGAACATTCAGTACTTC. This sequence encodes CASSRGQGAFLRNIQYF. Based on the CDR3 plus reference TRBV7-2 and TRBJ2-4, the full variable domain is GAGVSQSPSNKVTEKGKDVELRCDPISGHTALYWYRQSLGQGLEFLIYFQGNSAPDKSGLPSDRFSAERTGGSVSTLTIQRTQQEDSAVYLCASSRGQGAFLRNIQYFGAGTRLSVL.

The chain employs TRBV4-1 and TRBJ1-6; D remains unclear. Trimming cost V 4 bases and J 7 bases, with 14 bases left between them. CDR1 and CDR2 (germline): MGHRA, YSYEKL. This CDR3 comprises 15 residues. The CDR3 DNA reads TGCGCCAGCAGCCCCCGCGGCTTTTGGAATTCACCCCTCCACTTT. This translates into CASSPRGFWNSPLHF.

This clone was seen only a few times. The CDR3: CASSLGSAGGADGYTF. Written as DNA, the CDR3 is TGTGCCAGCAGCTTAGGGTCCGCTGGGGGCGCAGATGGCTACACCTTC. This chain links TRBV7-9 with TRBJ1-2; the D gene is possibly TRBD1 (6 bases). Germline V gives CDR1 SEHNR, CDR2 FQNEAQ (reference sequence). The CDR3 has 16 residues. V was trimmed by 1 base and J by 6 bases, leaving 18 bases between them.

The gene calls are TRBV5-1 and TRBJ1-2, with 7 bases that match TRBD1. The CDR3 has 15 residues. The J segment lost 5 bases and the V segment lost 1 base, leaving 8 bases of the junction unmatched. Germline V lookup: CDR1 SGHRS, CDR2 YFSETQ. DNA for the CDR3: TGCGCCAGCAGCTTGAGGGGGCCCGCTGAATATGGCTACACCTTC. Encoded protein: CASSLRGPAEYGYTF.

V and J are TRBV4-1 and TRBJ1-3, with D unclear. V lost 2 bases, J lost 2 bases, and 10 bases lay in between. This CDR3 comprises 15 residues. Germline loops: CDR1 MGHRA, CDR2 YSYEKL. CDR3 DNA: TGCGCCAGCAGCCAACAGGAAAGAACTGGAAACACCATATATTTT. Translation: CASSQQERTGNTIYF.

This chain uses TRBV10-2 with TRBJ1-6, with D unresolved. This CDR3 has 14 residues. Germline CDR1 is WSHSY and CDR2 is SAAADI. The V gene lost 7 bases and the J gene lost 2 bases, with 9 bases spanning the gap. In nucleotides, the CDR3 is TGCGCCAGCAAGAGAGTTACCTATAATTCACCCCTCCACTTT. It codes for CASKRVTYNSPLHF.

In its sample, this clone was seen a few times. The chain couples TRBV4-1 to TRBJ2-1; the D is unclear. Germline values: CDR1 MGHRA, CDR2 YSYEKL. Trimming left V 1 base short and J 3 bases short, with 10 bases between. This CDR3 has 15 amino acids. CDR3 in DNA: TGCGCCAGCAGCCAAGCGGAGAGTATCTACAATGAGCAGTTCTTC. It yields the protein CASSQAESIYNEQFF.

V and J are TRBV4-2 and TRBJ1-1, with D possibly matching TRBD1 (6 bases). With 0 bases removed from V and 3 bases from J, the gap between germline ends came to 11 bases. The CDR3 length is 15 residues. Germline assignment: CDR1 LGHNA and CDR2 YNFKEQ. Written as DNA, the CDR3 is TGTGCCAGCAGCCAAGATGGGGCAGGGGACACTGAAGCTTTCTTT. Its protein product is CASSQDGAGDTEAFF.

The chain carries TRBV5-1 and TRBJ2-7, with D hard to call. Trimming removed 0 bases at V and 4 bases at J, with 5 bases between. In germline, CDR1 is SGHRS, CDR2 YFSETQ. This CDR3 region has 12 residues. CDR3 amino acids: CASSLDTYEQYF. The CDR3 DNA reads as TGCGCCAGCAGCTTGGATACTTACGAGCAGTACTTC.

CDR3 coding DNA: TGTGCCAGCAGCTCGAGGGAAGAGGGCACAGATACGCAGTATTTT. It yields the protein CASSSREEGTDTQYF. The chain carries TRBV13 and TRBJ2-3, with D perhaps matching TRBD2 (5 bases). The CDR3 covers 15 residues. From germline, CDR1 is PRHDT and CDR2 FYEKMQ (reference sequence). Trimming shortened V by 4 bases and J by 1 base, and 12 bases separated the two germline ends.

The genes are TRBV4-1 and TRBJ1-2, with D unclear. The CDR3 has 15 amino acids. V gave up 4 bases and J gave up 0 bases, with 12 bases separating them. In germline, CDR1 is MGHRA, CDR2 YSYEKL. CDR3 sequence (DNA): TGCGCCAGCAGCCGAAGCGGAACTACTAACTATGGCTACACCTTC. This codes for CASSRSGTTNYGYTF.

This sequence joins TRBV6-1 and TRBJ1-1; D may be TRBD1 (5 bases). V lost 0 bases and J 0 bases, leaving 14 bases between the germline ends. Germline lookup yields CDR1 MNHNS and CDR2 SASEGT. There are 17 residues in the CDR3. This chain's CDR3 is CASSEAGGGGVNTEAFF. Written as DNA, the CDR3 is TGTGCCAGCAGTGAAGCGGGAGGCGGAGGGGTGAACACTGAAGCTTTCTTT.

V usage is TRBV11-2 and J usage is TRBJ1-2, with D possibly being TRBD1 (6 bases). Germline V CDR1 and CDR2: SGHAT, FQNNGV. The CDR3 length is 12 residues. The V gene lost 4 bases and the J gene lost 8 bases, with 11 bases spanning the gap. The DNA of the CDR3 is TGTGCCAGCAGCTACGGGACATCGGGCTACACCTTC. The encoded protein is CASSYGTSGYTF. The whole variable domain, remainder taken from reference TRBV11-2 and TRBJ1-2, is EAGVAQSPRYKIIEKRQSVAFWCNPISGHATLYWYQQILGQGPKLLIQFQNNGVVDDSQLPKDRFSAERLKGVDSTLKIQPAKLEDSAVYLCASSYGTSGYTFGSGTRLTVV.

This chain joins TRBV4-1 and TRBJ1-2, with 7 bases fitting TRBD1. V gave up 5 bases and J gave up 6 bases; unmatched junction bases: 9. Germline CDR1 MGHRA, CDR2 YSYEKL. The CDR3 is 14 amino acids. CDR3 in DNA: TGCGCCAGCAGCACAGGGACAGCCGCGAATGGCTACACCTTC. Translating gives CASSTGTAANGYTF.

The V gene is TRBV3-1 (or the pseudogene TRBV3-2), the J gene TRBJ2-7, with 12 bases fitting TRBD2. Germline trimming cut 1 base from V and 5 bases from J; bases unmatched to any gene: 0. Germline CDR1 and CDR2: LGHDT and YNNKEL (reference sequence). There are 14 residues in the CDR3. The CDR3 spells CASSQGTSGDEQYF. The CDR3 DNA is TGTGCCAGCAGCCAAGGGACTAGCGGGGACGAGCAGTACTTC.

This clone was seen only once. This CDR3 is CASSLGGVGGEAFF. DNA for the CDR3: TGTGCCAGCAGTTTAGGAGGGGTTGGGGGTGAAGCTTTCTTT. The chain links TRBV27 to TRBJ1-1, with a tentative D call TRBD1 (5 bases). The germline CDR1 and CDR2 sequences are MNHEY and SMNVEV (reference sequence). This CDR3 has 14 amino acids. V lost 2 bases and J 7 bases, leaving 14 bases between the germline ends.

V is TRBV7-8 and J is TRBJ1-3; D is perhaps TRBD1 (5 bases). The germline V gene encodes CDR1 SGHVS and CDR2 FQNEAQ. The length of the CDR3 is 15 residues. V lost 2 bases to trimming and J lost 0 bases, with 8 bases between them. Written as DNA, the CDR3 is TGTGCCAGCAGCTTACAGGGCCTCTCTGGAAACACCATATATTTT. It codes for CASSLQGLSGNTIYF.

This chain uses TRBV24-1 with TRBJ2-1, with D unclear. CDR1 is KGHDR, CDR2 SFDVKD, per germline. There are 13 residues in the CDR3. Trimming removed 7 bases from V and 7 bases from J, with 13 bases in between. CDR3 sequence reads: CATSGVGRNEQFF. Here the CDR3 DNA reads TGTGCCACCAGCGGAGTTGGTAGGAATGAGCAGTTCTTC.

Only one count was recorded for this clone. The rearrangement joins TRBV18 to TRBJ1-1; 7 bases fit TRBD1. Trimming removed 4 bases from V and 2 bases from J; junction bases left unmatched: 10. Germline CDR1 is KGHSH and CDR2 is LQKENI. The CDR3 covers 16 residues. CDR3 region: CASSLSRDRQNTEAFF. The DNA for the CDR3 is TGTGCCAGCTCACTCTCTCGGGACAGACAAAACACTGAAGCTTTCTTT.

The gene calls are TRBV7-8 and TRBJ2-2; 8 bases map to TRBD1. The V segment lost 5 bases and the J segment 5 bases; nucleotides outside the gene matches: 7. This CDR3 region has 15 residues. From germline, CDR1 is SGHVS and CDR2 FQNEAQ. Written as DNA, the CDR3 is TGTGCCAGCAGCCCCAGGACAGGGCGGACCGGGGAGCTGTTTTTT. Protein product: CASSPRTGRTGELFF.

The chain has TRBV30 and TRBJ2-7, with D hard to call. Germline CDR1 GTSNPN, CDR2 SVGIG (reference sequence). The CDR3 consists of 12 residues. The V end was cut by 5 bases, the J end by 0 bases, with 8 bases between. CDR3 amino acids: CAWGPFSYEQYF. CDR3 nucleotide sequence: TGTGCCTGGGGTCCCTTCTCCTACGAGCAGTACTTC.

J is TRBJ1-6 and V is TRBV28; TRBD1 is a possible D gene (5 bases). Looked up from germline, CDR1 is MDHEN and CDR2 is SYDVKM. The CDR3 has 14 amino acids. V lost 6 bases, J lost 7 bases, and 13 bases lay in between. This CDR3 is CASRKGFQNSPLHF. The CDR3 DNA is TGTGCCAGCAGAAAGGGGTTCCAAAATTCACCCCTCCACTTT.

This clone was found once. This chain uses TRBV6-5 with TRBJ1-4; D is perhaps TRBD1 (6 bases). This CDR3 region has 13 residues. V was clipped by 7 bases and J by 6 bases, with 12 bases between them. Germline V gene data show CDR1 as MNHEY and CDR2 as SVGAGI. The CDR3 region is CASTRTVDEKLFF. CDR3 sequence (DNA): TGTGCCAGCACTAGGACAGTGGATGAAAAACTGTTTTTT.